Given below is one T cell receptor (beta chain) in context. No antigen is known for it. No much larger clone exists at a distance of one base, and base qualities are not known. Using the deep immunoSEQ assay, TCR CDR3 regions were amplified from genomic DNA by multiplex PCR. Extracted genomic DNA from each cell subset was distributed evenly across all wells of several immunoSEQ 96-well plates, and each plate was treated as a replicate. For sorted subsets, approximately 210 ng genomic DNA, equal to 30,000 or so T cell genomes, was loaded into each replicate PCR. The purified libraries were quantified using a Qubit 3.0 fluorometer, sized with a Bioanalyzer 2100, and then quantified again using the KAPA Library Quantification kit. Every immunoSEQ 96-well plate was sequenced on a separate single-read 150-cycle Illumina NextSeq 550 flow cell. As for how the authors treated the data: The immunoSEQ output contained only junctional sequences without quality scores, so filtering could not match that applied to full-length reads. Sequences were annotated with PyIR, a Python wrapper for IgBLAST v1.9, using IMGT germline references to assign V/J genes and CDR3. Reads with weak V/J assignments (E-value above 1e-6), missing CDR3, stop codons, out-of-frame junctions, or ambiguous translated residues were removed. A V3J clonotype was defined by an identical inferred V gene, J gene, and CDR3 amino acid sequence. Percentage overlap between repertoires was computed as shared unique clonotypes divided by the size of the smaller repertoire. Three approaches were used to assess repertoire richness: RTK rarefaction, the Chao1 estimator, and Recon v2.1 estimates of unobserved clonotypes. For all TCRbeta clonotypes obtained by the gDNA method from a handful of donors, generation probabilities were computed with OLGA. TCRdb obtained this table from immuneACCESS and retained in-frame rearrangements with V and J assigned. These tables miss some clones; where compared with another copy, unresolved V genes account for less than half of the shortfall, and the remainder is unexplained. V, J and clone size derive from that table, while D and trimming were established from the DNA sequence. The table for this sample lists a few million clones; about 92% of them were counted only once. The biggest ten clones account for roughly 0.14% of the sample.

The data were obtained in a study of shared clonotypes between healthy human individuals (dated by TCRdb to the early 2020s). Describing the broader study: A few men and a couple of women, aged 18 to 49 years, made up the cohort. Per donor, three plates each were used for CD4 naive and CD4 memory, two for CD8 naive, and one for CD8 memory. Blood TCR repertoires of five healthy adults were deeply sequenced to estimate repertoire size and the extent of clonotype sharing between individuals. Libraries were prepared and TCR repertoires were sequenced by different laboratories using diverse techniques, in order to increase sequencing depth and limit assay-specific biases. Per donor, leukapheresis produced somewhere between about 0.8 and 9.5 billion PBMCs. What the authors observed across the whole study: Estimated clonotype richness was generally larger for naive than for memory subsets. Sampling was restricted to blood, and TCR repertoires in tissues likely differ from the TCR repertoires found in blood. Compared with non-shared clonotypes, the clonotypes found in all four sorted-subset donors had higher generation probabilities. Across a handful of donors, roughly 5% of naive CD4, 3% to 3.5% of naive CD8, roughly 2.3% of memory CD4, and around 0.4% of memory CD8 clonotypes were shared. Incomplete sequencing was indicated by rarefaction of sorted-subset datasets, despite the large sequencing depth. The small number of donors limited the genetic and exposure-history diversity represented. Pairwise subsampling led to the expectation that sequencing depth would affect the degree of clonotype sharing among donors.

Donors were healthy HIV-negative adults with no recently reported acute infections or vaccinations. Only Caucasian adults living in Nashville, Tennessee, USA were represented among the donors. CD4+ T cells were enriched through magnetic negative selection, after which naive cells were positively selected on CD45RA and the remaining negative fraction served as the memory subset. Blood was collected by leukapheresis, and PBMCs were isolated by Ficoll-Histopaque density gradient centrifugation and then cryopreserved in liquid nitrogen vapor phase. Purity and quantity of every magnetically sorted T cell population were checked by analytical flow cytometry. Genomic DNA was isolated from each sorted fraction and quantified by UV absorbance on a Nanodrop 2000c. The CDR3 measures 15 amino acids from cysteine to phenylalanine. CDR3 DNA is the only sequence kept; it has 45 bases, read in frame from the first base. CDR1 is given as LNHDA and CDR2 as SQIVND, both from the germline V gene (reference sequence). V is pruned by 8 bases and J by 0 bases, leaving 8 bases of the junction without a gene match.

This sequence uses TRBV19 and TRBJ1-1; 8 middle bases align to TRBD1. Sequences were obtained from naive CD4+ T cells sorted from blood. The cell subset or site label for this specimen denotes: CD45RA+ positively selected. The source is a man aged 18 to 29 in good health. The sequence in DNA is TGTGCCAGTGGGGACAGGCTGGCCATGAACACTGAAGCTTTCTTT. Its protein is CASGDRLAMNTEAFF.